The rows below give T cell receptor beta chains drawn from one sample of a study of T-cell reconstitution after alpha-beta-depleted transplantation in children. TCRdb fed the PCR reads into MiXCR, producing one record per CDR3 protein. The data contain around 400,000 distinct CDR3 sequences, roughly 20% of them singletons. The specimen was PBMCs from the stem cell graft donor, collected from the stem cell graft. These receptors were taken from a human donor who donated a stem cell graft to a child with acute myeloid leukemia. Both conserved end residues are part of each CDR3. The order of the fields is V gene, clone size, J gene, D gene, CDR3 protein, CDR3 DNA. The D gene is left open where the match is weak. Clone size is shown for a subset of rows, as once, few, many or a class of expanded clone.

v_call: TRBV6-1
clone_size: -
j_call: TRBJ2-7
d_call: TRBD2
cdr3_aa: CASSQGGWVDEQYF
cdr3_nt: TGTGCCAGCAGTCAGGGAGGGTGGGTAGACGAGCAGTACTTC

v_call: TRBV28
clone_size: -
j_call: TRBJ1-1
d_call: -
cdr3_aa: CASRSTEGIAEAFF
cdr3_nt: TGTGCCAGCAGATCCACGGAGGGCATTGCTGAAGCTTTCTTT

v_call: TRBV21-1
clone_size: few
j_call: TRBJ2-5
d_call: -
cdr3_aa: CASSKGRDRGRGETQYF
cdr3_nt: TGTGCCAGCAGCAAAGGTCGGGACAGGGGGCGTGGAGAGACCCAGTACTTC

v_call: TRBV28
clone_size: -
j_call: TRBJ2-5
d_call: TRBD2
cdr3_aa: CASSFSLVIVTSGREQETQYF
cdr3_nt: TGTGCCAGCAGTTTCTCCCTCGTAATAGTCACTAGCGGGAGGGAACAAGAGACCCAGTACTTC

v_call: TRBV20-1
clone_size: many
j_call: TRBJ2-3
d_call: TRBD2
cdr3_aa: CSATGLAGVPTDTQYF
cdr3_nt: TGCAGTGCTACGGGACTAGCGGGAGTCCCCACAGATACGCAGTATTTT

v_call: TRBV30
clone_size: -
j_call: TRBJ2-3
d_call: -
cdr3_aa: CAFALPGLRTDTQYF
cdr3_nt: TGTGCCTTCGCATTACCGGGACTTCGCACAGATACGCAGTATTTT

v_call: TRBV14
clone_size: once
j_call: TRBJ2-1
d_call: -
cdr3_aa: CASSQEQGLKQFF
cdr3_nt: TGTGCCAGCAGCCAAGAACAGGGACTTAAGCAGTTCTTC

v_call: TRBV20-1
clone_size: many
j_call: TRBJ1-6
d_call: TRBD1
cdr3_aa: CSARDLQGAYNSPLHF
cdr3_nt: TGCAGTGCTAGAGACCTCCAGGGGGCCTATAATTCACCCCTCCACTTT

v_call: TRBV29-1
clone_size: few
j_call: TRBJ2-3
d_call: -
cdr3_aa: CSVEQGSDTQYF
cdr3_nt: TGCAGCGTTGAGCAGGGGTCAGATACGCAGTATTTT

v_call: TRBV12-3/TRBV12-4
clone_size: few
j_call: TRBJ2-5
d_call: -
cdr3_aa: CASTQSYQETQYF
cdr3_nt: TGTGCCAGCACCCAGAGCTATCAAGAGACCCAGTACTTC

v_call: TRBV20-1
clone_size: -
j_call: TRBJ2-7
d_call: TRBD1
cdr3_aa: CSATDYRGGYEQYF
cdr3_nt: TGCAGTGCTACCGACTACAGGGGTGGCTACGAGCAGTACTTC

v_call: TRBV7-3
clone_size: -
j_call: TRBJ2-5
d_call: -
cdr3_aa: CASSKDGTVETQYF
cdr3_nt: TGTGCCAGCAGCAAAGACGGCACGGTGGAGACCCAGTACTTC

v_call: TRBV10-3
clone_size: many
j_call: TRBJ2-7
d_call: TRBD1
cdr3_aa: CAITQGQGTYEQYF
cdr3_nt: TGTGCCATCACCCAGGGACAGGGGACCTACGAGCAGTACTTC

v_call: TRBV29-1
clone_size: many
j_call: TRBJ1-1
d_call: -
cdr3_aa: CSVETGWAFF
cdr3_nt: TGCAGCGTTGAGACGGGGTGGGCTTTCTTT

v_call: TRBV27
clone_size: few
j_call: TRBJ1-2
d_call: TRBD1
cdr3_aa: CASSLYPRGPYGYTF
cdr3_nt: TGTGCCAGCAGTCTTTATCCGAGGGGGCCCTATGGCTACACCTTC

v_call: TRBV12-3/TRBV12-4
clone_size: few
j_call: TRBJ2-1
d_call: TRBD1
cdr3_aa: CASWTGQEHNEQFF
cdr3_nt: TGTGCCAGCTGGACGGGACAGGAACACAATGAGCAGTTCTTC

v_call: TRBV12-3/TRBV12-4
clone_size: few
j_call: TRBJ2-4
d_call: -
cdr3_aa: CASSFWESKNIQYF
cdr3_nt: TGTGCCAGCAGTTTCTGGGAGTCCAAAAACATTCAGTACTTC

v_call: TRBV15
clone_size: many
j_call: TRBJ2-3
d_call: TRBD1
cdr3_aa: CATSIKTGLRTDTQYF
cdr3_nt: TGTGCCACCAGCATCAAGACAGGGCTCCGCACAGATACGCAGTATTTT

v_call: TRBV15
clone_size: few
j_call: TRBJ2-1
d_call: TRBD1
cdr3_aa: CATSEPGQGAYEQFF
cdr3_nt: TGTGCCACCAGCGAGCCGGGACAGGGGGCCTATGAGCAGTTCTTC

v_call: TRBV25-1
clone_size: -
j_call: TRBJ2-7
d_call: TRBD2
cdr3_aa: CASTLGREGRYEQYF
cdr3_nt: TGTGCCAGCACCCTAGGCCGGGAGGGCCGATACGAGCAGTACTTC

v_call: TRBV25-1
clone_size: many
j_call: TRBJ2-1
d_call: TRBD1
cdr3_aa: CASSRDRGGDEQFF
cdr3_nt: TGTGCCAGCAGTCGGGACAGGGGAGGCGATGAGCAGTTCTTC

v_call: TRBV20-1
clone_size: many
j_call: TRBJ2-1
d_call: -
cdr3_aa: CSARDPGGGEQFF
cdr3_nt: TGCAGTGCTAGAGATCCCGGGGGTGGTGAGCAGTTCTTC

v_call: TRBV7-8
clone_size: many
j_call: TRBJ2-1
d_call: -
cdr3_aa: CASSFDGTSEQFF
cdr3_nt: TGTGCCAGCAGCTTTGACGGGACCAGTGAGCAGTTCTTC

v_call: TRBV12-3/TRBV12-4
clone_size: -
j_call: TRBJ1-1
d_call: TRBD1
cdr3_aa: CASSRTGRGDTEAFF
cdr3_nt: TGTGCCAGCAGCCGGACAGGGAGGGGGGACACTGAAGCTTTCTTT

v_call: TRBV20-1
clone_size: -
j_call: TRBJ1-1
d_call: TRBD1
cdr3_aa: CSAQTGGGGTEAFF
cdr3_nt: TGCAGTGCTCAGACAGGGGGCGGAGGCACTGAAGCTTTCTTT

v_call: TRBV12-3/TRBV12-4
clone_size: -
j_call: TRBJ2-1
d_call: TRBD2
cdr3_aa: CASRWSGTYNEQFF
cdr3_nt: TGTGCCAGCAGATGGAGCGGGACCTACAATGAGCAGTTCTTC

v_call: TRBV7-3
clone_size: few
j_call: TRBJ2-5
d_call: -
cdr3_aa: CASSPGPGIVETQYF
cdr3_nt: TGTGCCAGCAGCCCGGGACCAGGGATTGTAGAGACCCAGTACTTC

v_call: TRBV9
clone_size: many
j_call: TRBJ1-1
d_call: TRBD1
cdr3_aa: CASSADSQGSVTEAFF
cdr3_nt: TGTGCCAGCAGCGCGGATTCACAGGGGTCGGTCACTGAAGCTTTCTTT

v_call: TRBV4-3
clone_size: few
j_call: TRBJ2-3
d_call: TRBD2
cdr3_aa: CASSQELAGGLTDTQYF
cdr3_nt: TGCGCCAGCAGCCAAGAACTAGCGGGAGGACTGACAGATACGCAGTATTTT

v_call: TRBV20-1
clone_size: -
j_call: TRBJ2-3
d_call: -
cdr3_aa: CSAIPLRGADTQYF
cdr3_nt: TGCAGTGCTATACCCCTAAGAGGGGCAGATACGCAGTATTTT

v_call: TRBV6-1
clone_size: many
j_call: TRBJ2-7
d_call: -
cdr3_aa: CASTEAVIGREQYF
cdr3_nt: TGTGCCAGCACCGAAGCGGTGATAGGAAGGGAGCAGTACTTC

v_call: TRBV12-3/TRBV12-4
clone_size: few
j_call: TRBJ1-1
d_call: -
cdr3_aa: CASSLTVSNTEAFF
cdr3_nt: TGTGCCAGCAGTCTGACAGTTTCGAACACTGAAGCTTTCTTT

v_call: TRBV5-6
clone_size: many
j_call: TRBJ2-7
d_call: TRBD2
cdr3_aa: CASSLGVAGGFDEQYF
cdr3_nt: TGTGCCAGCAGCTTGGGAGTAGCGGGAGGGTTCGACGAGCAGTACTTC

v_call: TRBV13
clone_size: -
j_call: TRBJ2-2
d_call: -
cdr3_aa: CASSLLAGAGELFF
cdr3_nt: TGTGCCAGCAGCTTACTGGCAGGGGCCGGGGAGCTGTTTTTT

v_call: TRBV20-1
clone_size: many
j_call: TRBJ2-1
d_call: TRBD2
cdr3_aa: CSATGTSGSSEQFF
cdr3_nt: TGCAGTGCTACCGGGACTAGCGGGAGCAGTGAGCAGTTCTTC

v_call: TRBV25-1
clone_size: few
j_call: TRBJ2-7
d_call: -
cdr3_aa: CASSLTGPGGYEQYF
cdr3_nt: TGTGCCAGCAGTCTCACAGGTCCTGGGGGGTACGAGCAGTACTTC

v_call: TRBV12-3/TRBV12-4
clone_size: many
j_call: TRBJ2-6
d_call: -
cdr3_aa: CASSLGASGANVLTF
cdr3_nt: TGTGCCAGCAGTTTAGGAGCCTCTGGGGCCAACGTCCTGACTTTC

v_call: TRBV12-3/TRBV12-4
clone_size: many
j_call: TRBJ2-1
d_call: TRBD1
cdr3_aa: CASSLVAGGKDEQFF
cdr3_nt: TGTGCCAGCAGTTTAGTGGCAGGGGGCAAGGATGAGCAGTTCTTC

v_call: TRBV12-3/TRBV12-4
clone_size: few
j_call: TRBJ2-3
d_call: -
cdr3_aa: CASSYRESSTDTQYF
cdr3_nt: TGTGCCAGCAGTTACCGCGAATCTAGCACAGATACGCAGTATTTT

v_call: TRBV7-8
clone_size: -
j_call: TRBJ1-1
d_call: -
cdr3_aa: CASSLGGGAYLNTEAFF
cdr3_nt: TGTGCCAGCAGCTTAGGCGGGGGCGCGTATCTGAACACTGAAGCTTTCTTT

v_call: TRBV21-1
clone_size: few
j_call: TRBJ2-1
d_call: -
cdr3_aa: CASSNSTLNEQFF
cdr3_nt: TGTGCCAGCAGCAATTCGACTCTAAATGAGCAGTTCTTC

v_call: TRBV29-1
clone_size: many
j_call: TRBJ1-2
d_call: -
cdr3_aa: CSVRGGSNYGYTF
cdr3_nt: TGCAGCGTTCGTGGAGGATCAAACTATGGCTACACCTTC

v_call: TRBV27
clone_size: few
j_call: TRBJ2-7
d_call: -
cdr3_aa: CASSFLPAAAYEQYF
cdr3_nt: TGTGCCAGCAGTTTCCTCCCGGCGGCCGCTTACGAGCAGTACTTC

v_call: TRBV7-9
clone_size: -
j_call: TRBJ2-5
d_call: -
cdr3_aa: CASSLAYREETQYF
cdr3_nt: TGTGCCAGCAGCTTAGCGTACAGGGAAGAGACCCAGTACTTC

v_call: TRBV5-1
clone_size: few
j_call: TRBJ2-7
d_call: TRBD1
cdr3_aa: CASSLDRGSDEQYF
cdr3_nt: TGCGCCAGCAGCTTGGACAGGGGTAGCGACGAGCAGTACTTC

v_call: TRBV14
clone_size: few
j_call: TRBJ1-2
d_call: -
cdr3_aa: CASSQGFYGYTF
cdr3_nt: TGTGCCAGCAGCCAGGGATTCTATGGCTACACCTTC

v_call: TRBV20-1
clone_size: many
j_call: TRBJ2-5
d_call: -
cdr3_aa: CSARTEETQYF
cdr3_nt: TGCAGTGCTCGGACAGAAGAGACCCAGTACTTC

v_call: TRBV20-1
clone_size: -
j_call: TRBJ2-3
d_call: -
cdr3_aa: CSARGAGNRASTDTQYF
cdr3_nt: TGCAGTGCTAGAGGAGCCGGGAATCGGGCGTCAACAGATACGCAGTATTTT

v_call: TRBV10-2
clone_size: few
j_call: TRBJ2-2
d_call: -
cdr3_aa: CASSGGLPGELFF
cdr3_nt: TGCGCCAGCAGTGGGGGCCTACCCGGGGAGCTGTTTTTT

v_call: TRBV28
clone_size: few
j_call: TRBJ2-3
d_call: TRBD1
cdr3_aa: CASSRETGLLTDTQYF
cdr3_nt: TGTGCCAGCAGTAGGGAGACAGGGCTACTCACAGATACGCAGTATTTT

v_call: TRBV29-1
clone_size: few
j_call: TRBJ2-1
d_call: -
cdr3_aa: CSAVIGHEQFF
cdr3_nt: TGCAGCGCTGTAATCGGGCATGAGCAGTTCTTC

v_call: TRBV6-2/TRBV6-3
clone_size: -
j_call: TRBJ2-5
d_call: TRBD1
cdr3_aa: CASSYLGTGRETQYF
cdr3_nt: TGTGCCAGCAGCTACCTGGGGACAGGTAGGGAGACCCAGTACTTC

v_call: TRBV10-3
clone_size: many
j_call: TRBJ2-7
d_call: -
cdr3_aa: CAISEGTNYEQYF
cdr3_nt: TGTGCCATCAGTGAGGGGACAAACTACGAGCAGTACTTC

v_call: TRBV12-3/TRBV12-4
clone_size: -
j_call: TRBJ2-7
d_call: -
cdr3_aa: CASSLASFLYEQYF
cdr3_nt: TGTGCCAGCAGTTTAGCCTCTTTCCTCTACGAGCAGTACTTC

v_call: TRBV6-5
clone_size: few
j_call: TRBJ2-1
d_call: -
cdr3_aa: CASSYYPVLADSYNEQFF
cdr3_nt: TGTGCCAGCAGTTACTACCCCGTCCTAGCTGACTCCTACAATGAGCAGTTCTTC

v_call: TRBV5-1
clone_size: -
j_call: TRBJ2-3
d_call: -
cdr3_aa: CASSVSPGTLIPTDTQYF
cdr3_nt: TGCGCCAGCAGCGTAAGTCCCGGGACACTTATCCCCACAGATACGCAGTATTTT

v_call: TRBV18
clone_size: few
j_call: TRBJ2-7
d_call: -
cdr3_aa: CASSQTPGSHEQYF
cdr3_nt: TGTGCCAGCTCTCAAACCCCAGGGTCCCACGAGCAGTACTTC

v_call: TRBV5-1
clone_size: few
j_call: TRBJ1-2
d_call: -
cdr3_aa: CASSLVVAEARGYTF
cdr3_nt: TGCGCCAGCAGCTTGGTTGTCGCGGAGGCTAGGGGCTACACCTTC